Sequencing of this TCR beta chain was carried out in a study of CD8+ T cells in alopecia areata. Study-wide results and caveats: When scalp samples are sequenced, resident alphabeta T cells of normal skin are also captured. Patients displayed less clarity in TCR sharing than mice, a finding possibly related to HLA. Elevated clonality characterized lesional scalp relative to normal scalp, particularly in alopecia totalis/universalis.

CDR3 length: 16 amino acids. Germline V gene sequence: CDR1 NNHNN, CDR2 SYGAGS (reference sequence). Note on this clone: Its antigen is not known. Gene names are the mouse ones. The CDR3 goes on 4 residues after the read ends, and that part is filled in from the germline J gene.

Reverse transcribed after extraction, RNA yielded cDNA as the sequencing template. Generated by immunoSEQ multiplex PCR, the TCRdb table keeps only in-frame clones and is missing some. The profile covers over 100,000 clones, none occurring a single time. The TCR was taken from a C3H/HeJ mouse with alopecia areata. This strain has MHC haplotype H2-k. The gene calls are TRBV13-2 and TRBJ2-3; maybe TRBD1 (5 bases). The sequenced sample consisted of lesional skin. CDR3 region: CASGDAWAGLGETLYF. The CDR3 DNA, read in part, is TGTGCCAGCGGTGATGCTTGGGCAGGGCTCGGAGAA.